What follows is one T cell receptor (beta chain) and its context. This sample is part of a study of blood T cell repertoires in COVID-19. Produced via immunoSEQ multiplex PCR; TCRdb's table is partial and in-frame only. The profile shows around 240,000 clones, about 85% of them singletons. The J segment lost 9 bases and the V segment lost 1 base, leaving 2 bases of the junction unmatched. CDR1 and CDR2 from the germline V gene are GTSNPN and SVGIG (reference sequence). CDR3 length: 13 amino acids. The receptor was derived from a man in his forties with acute or convalescent COVID-19. The sequenced material came from peripheral blood. V and J are TRBV30 and TRBJ1-6, with 8 bases that match TRBD1. The CDR3 sequence: CAWSGTGRSPLHF. The CDR3, as DNA: TGTGCCTGGAGTGGGACAGGGCGTTCACCCCTCCACTTT.